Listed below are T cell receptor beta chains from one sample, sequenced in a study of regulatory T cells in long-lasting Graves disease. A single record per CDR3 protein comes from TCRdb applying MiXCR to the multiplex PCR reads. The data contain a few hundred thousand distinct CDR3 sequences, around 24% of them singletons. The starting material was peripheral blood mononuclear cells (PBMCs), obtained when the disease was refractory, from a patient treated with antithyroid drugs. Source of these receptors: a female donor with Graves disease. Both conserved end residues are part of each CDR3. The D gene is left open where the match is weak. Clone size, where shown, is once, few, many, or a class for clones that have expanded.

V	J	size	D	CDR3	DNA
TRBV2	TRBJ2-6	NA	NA	CASKGLVGANVLTF	TGTGCCAGCAAGGGCTTGGTTGGGGCCAACGTCCTGACTTTC
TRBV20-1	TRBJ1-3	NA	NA	CSAETGRSGSTIYF	TGCAGTGCGGAAACAGGTCGCTCTGGAAGCACCATATATTTT
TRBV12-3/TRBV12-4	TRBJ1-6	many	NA	CASSRMGIGGLASPLHF	TGTGCCAGCAGCCGTATGGGGATTGGGGGCCTTGCTTCACCCCTCCACTTT
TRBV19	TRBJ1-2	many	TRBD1	CATIGQGEIGYTF	TGTGCCACGATCGGACAGGGGGAGATTGGCTACACCTTC
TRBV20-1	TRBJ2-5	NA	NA	CSVLKEETQYF	TGCAGCGTCTTGAAGGAAGAGACCCAGTACTTC
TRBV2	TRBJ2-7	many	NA	CASSQIQGDPPYEQYF	TGTGCCAGCAGTCAAATTCAGGGAGACCCCCCCTACGAGCAGTACTTC
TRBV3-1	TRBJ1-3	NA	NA	CASSLVGGSGNTIYF	TGTGCCAGCAGCCTGGTCGGGGGTAGTGGAAACACCATATATTTT
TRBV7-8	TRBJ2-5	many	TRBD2	CASSQGLAIQETQYF	TGTGCCAGCAGCCAGGGACTAGCTATCCAAGAGACCCAGTACTTC
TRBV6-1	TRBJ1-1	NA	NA	CASANTGLTEAFF	TGTGCCAGCGCAAACACAGGGCTCACTGAAGCTTTCTTT
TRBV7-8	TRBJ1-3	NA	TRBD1	CASSSKGTGKRGFSGNTIYF	TGTGCCAGCAGCTCAAAAGGGACAGGGAAAAGGGGATTCTCTGGAAACACCATATATTTT
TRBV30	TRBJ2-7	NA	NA	CAWSVRGVYEQYF	TGTGCCTGGAGTGTACGGGGAGTCTACGAGCAGTACTTC
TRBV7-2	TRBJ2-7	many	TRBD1	CASTASGQGPYEQYF	TGTGCCAGCACCGCTTCGGGACAGGGGCCTTACGAGCAGTACTTC
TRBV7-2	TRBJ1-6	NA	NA	CASSRAGNNSPLHF	TGTGCCAGCAGCAGGGCAGGGAATAATTCACCCCTCCACTTT
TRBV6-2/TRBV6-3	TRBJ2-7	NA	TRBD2	CASSKLAEKIYEQYF	TGTGCCAGCAGTAAACTAGCGGAGAAAATCTACGAGCAGTACTTC
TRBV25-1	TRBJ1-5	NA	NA	CASSDGGSGQPQHF	TGTGCCAGCAGTGATGGGGGTTCAGGGCAGCCCCAGCATTTT
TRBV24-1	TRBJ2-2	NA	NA	CATSDYPLAGNTGELFF	TGTGCCACCAGTGATTATCCCCTCGCAGGGAACACCGGGGAGCTGTTTTTT
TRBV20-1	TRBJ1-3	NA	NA	CSAARTAFSGNTIYF	TGCAGTGCTGCCCGCACAGCTTTCTCTGGAAACACCATATATTTT
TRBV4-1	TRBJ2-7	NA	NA	CASSQERRSLGYEQYF	TGCGCCAGCAGCCAAGAACGACGGTCGCTAGGCTACGAGCAGTACTTC
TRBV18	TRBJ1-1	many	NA	CASSPLGPEAFF	TGTGCCAGCTCACCTCTGGGGCCTGAAGCTTTCTTT
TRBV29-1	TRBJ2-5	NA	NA	CSVEAYTGDRETQYF	TGCAGCGTTGAAGCCTACACGGGGGATCGGGAGACCCAGTACTTC
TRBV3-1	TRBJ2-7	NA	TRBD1	CASSQGGGQLVGQYF	TGTGCCAGCAGCCAAGGAGGGGGACAGTTGGTCGGGCAGTACTTC
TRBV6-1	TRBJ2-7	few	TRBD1	CASSEEGAFPQYF	TGTGCCAGCAGTGAAGAGGGGGCATTTCCTCAGTACTTC
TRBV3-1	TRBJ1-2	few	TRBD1	CASSQDSWTGNGYTF	TGTGCCAGCAGCCAAGATAGTTGGACAGGGAATGGCTACACCTTC
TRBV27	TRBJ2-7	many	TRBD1	CASSVTGYEQYF	TGTGCCAGCAGCGTGACAGGGTACGAGCAGTACTTC
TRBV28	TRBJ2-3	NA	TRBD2	CASSPHTGLAGVGTQYF	TGTGCCAGCAGTCCTCATACGGGACTAGCGGGAGTGGGTACGCAGTATTTT
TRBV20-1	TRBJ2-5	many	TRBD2	CSASSGSNQLETQYF	TGCAGTGCTAGTAGCGGGAGCAACCAATTAGAGACCCAGTACTTC
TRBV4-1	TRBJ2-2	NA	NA	CASSPRLPTGELFF	TGCGCCAGCAGCCCCAGACTACCCACCGGGGAGCTGTTTTTT
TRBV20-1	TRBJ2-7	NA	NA	CSAPTRLYEQYF	TGCAGTGCCCCGACCCGGCTCTACGAGCAGTACTTC
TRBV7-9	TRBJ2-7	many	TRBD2	CASSLEVASGRAVEQYF	TGTGCCAGCAGCTTAGAGGTTGCTAGCGGGAGGGCCGTCGAGCAGTACTTC
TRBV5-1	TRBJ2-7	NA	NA	CASSLNVVWQERSYEQYF	TGCGCCAGCAGCTTGAATGTGGTATGGCAAGAAAGGTCCTACGAGCAGTACTTC
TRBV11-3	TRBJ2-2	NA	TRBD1	CASQGQGTGELFF	TGTGCCAGTCAGGGACAGGGGACCGGGGAGCTGTTTTTT
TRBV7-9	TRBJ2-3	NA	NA	CASSSVTGLRSTDTQYF	TGTGCCAGCAGCTCCGTAACAGGGTTGAGGAGCACAGATACGCAGTATTTT
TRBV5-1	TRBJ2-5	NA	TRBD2	CASSTSSRGGSETQYF	TGCGCCAGCAGCACCTCCTCCCGGGGGGGCTCTGAGACCCAGTACTTC
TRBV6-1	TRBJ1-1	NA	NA	CASSPWLTEAFF	TGTGCCAGCAGTCCCTGGTTGACTGAAGCTTTCTTT
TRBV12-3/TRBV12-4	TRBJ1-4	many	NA	CASTRRTQYNEKLFF	TGTGCCAGCACCCGGAGGACACAATATAATGAAAAACTGTTTTTT
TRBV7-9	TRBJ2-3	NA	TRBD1	CASSSYDRVGTQYF	TGTGCCAGCAGCTCCTACGACAGGGTTGGTACGCAGTATTTT
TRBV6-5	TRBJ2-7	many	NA	CASSSSGVGYDEQYF	TGTGCCAGCAGTTCATCAGGGGTAGGCTACGACGAGCAGTACTTC
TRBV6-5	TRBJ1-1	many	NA	CASSSTGQITEAFF	TGTGCCAGCAGTTCGACAGGCCAGATCACTGAAGCTTTCTTT
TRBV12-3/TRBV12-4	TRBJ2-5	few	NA	CASSLFRQETQYF	TGTGCCAGCAGTTTATTTAGGCAAGAGACCCAGTACTTC
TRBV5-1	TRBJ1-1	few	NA	CASSRRVNTEAFF	TGCGCCAGCAGCAGGAGGGTAAACACTGAAGCTTTCTTT
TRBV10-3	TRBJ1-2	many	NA	CAISDHNGGSLSHGYTF	TGTGCCATCAGTGACCACAATGGGGGTTCACTTTCCCATGGCTACACCTTC
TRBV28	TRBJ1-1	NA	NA	CAIGGTQHTEAFF	TGTGCCATTGGAGGGACGCAACACACTGAAGCTTTCTTT